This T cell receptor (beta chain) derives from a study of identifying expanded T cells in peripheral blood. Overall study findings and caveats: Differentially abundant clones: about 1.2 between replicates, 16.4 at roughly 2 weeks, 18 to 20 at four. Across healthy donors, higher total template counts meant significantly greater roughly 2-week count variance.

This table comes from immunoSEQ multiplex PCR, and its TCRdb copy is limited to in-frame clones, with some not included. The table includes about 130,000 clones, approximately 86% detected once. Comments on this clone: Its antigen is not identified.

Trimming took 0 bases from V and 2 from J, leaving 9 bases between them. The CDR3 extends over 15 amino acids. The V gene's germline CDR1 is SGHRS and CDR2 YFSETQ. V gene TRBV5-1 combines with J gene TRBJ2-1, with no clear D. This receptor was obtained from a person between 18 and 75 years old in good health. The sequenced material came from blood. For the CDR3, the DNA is TGCGCCAGCAGCTTGGAGGTCGGAGCCTACAATGAGCAGTTCTTC. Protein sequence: CASSLEVGAYNEQFF.